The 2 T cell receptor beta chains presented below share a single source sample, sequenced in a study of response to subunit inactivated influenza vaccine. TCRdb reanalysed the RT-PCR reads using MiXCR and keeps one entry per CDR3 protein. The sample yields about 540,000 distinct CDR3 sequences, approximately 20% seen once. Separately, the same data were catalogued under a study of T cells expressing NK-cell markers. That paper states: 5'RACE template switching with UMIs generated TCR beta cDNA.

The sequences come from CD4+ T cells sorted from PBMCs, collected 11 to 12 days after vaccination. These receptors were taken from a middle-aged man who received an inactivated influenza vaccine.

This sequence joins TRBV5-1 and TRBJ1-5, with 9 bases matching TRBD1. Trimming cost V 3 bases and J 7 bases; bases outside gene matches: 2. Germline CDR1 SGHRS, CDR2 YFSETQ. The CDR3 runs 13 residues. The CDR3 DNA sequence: TGCGCCAGCAGCTATGGACAGGGGCAGCCCCAGCATTTT. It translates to CASSYGQGQPQHF. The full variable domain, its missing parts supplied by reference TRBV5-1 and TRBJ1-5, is KAGVTQTPRYLIKTRGQQVTLSCSPISGHRSVSWYQQTPGQGLQFLFEYFSETQRNKGNFPGRFSGRQFSNSRSEMNVSTLELGDSALYLCASSYGQGQPQHFGDGTRLSIL.

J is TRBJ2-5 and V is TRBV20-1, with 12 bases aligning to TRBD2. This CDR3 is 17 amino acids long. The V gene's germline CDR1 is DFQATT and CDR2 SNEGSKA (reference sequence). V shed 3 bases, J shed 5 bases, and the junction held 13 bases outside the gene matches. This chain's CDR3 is CSASGSTSGRPPETQYF. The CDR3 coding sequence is TGCAGTGCTAGTGGTAGTACTAGCGGGAGGCCCCCGGAGACCCAGTACTTC.